The 28 T cell receptor beta chains presented below share a single source sample, sequenced in a study of T cells in Graves' hyperthyroidism and ophthalmopathy. Regions amplified from RNA transcripts were the TCR beta CDR3 regions. The TCR CDR3 was amplified in a first-round RT-PCR using the HTBI primer set. One entry per CDR3 protein results from TCRdb running MiXCR on the multiplex PCR reads. The data show 340,000 or so distinct CDR3 sequences, with roughly 17% seen just once and around a third held by the top ten. Sequenced: blood. The receptors come from a man between 25 and 39 years old with Graves' hyperthyroidism.

This clonotype was observed many times. The chain is built from TRBV20-1 and TRBJ2-5, with D tentatively TRBD1 or TRBD2 (5 bases each). Germline V gene data show CDR1 as DFQATT and CDR2 as SNEGSKA (reference sequence). The length of the CDR3 is 16 residues. The germline V and J ends were trimmed by 2 bases and 0 bases, with 16 bases remaining between them. CDR3 sequence: CSARPEGTADQETQYF. The CDR3, as DNA: TGCAGTGCTAGACCCGAAGGGACGGCGGACCAAGAGACCCAGTACTTC.

The chain carries TRBV6-2 or TRBV6-3 and TRBJ2-1; the D is unclear. CDR1 and CDR2 from the germline V gene are MNHEY and SVGEGT. The CDR3 totals 12 residues. V was trimmed by 7 bases and J by 0 bases, leaving 4 bases between them. The CDR3 sequence: CASTSSYNEQFF. The DNA of the CDR3 is TGTGCCAGCACCAGCTCCTACAATGAGCAGTTCTTC.

This clonotype was seen at least ten times. The chain recombines TRBV28 with TRBJ1-1; tentatively, D is TRBD1 (6 bases). V was clipped by 3 bases and J by 4 bases, with 6 bases between them. Germline V CDR1 and CDR2: MDHEN, SYDVKM. The CDR3 contains 12 residues. In nucleotides, the CDR3 is TGTGCCAGCAGTTTCAGGGGCACTGAAGCTTTCTTT. It translates to CASSFRGTEAFF.

Concerning this clonotype: A much larger clone lies one base from this, so it may be a read error. The chain carries TRBV7-9 and TRBJ2-1; weak D call: TRBD2 (5 bases). The V gene's germline CDR1 is SEHNR and CDR2 FQNEAQ (reference sequence). The CDR3 has 14 amino acids. Between the trimmed V and J ends, which lost 4 bases and 4 bases, there was a span of 11 bases. For the CDR3, the DNA is TGTGCCAGCAGCTGGAGGCCTTCTTACAATGAGCAGTTCTTC. Translation gives CASSWRPSYNEQFF.

As for this clonotype: This clone may be a read error of a much larger clone one base away. V gene TRBV11-2 combines with J gene TRBJ2-6; no clear D. Per the germline V gene, CDR1 is SGHAT and CDR2 is FQNNGV. The CDR3 loop spans 16 amino acids. The V end lost 0 bases, the J end lost 5 bases, and 11 bases lay between the germline ends. CDR3 loop: CASSLDWAARANVLTF. For the CDR3, the DNA is TGTGCCAGCAGCTTAGATTGGGCAGCTCGGGCCAACGTCCTGACTTTC.

This clonotype came up a few times. This chain connects TRBV20-1 to TRBJ1-6; D gene ambiguous. The CDR3 loop spans 14 amino acids. Germline assignment: CDR1 DFQATT and CDR2 SNEGSKA (reference sequence). Trimming pared 5 bases from V and 5 bases from J, leaving 13 bases between. CDR3: CSARPRSDNSPLHF. As DNA, the CDR3 is TGCAGTGCTCGCCCCAGGTCCGATAATTCACCCCTCCACTTT.

This clonotype was picked up many times. V usage is TRBV5-1 and J usage is TRBJ2-1; D is possibly TRBD1 (7 bases). The germline V gene has CDR1 SGHRS and CDR2 YFSETQ. Trimming pared 2 bases from V and 6 bases from J, leaving 12 bases between. This CDR3 region has 14 residues. The CDR3 protein is CASSFGGQFNEQFF. CDR3 sequence (DNA): TGCGCCAGCAGCTTCGGGGGACAGTTCAATGAGCAGTTCTTC.

The table lists this clonotype with many counts. The chain's CDR3 is CASSPPGLAGRSYEQYF. CDR3 nucleotide sequence: TGTGCCAGCAGCCCTCCGGGACTAGCGGGCCGCTCCTACGAGCAGTACTTC. This rearrangement joins TRBV12-3 or TRBV12-4 to TRBJ2-7, with 12 bases fitting TRBD2. V lost 6 bases to trimming and J lost 0 bases; unmatched junction nucleotides: 9. The length of the CDR3 is 17 residues.

The chain uses TRBV10-3 and TRBJ2-1; D may correspond to TRBD1 or TRBD2 (5 bases each). Germline assignment: CDR1 ENHRY and CDR2 SYGVKD. The CDR3 sequence is 16 residues long. V dropped 5 bases and J dropped 6 bases, with 20 bases sitting between them. DNA for the CDR3: TGTGCCATCAGTTCCACGCCCCCTATCGGGACCAATGAGCAGTTCTTC. This gives the protein CAISSTPPIGTNEQFF.

Many counts were recorded for this clonotype. The chain has TRBV28 and TRBJ1-4; D is undetermined. V lost 3 bases and J lost 4, with 9 bases in between. The CDR3 sequence is 14 residues long. Germline V gene sequence: CDR1 MDHEN, CDR2 SYDVKM. CDR3 DNA sequence: TGTGCCAGCAGTTTTGGTCAGCATAATGAAAAACTGTTTTTT. It codes for CASSFGQHNEKLFF. Together with reference TRBV28 and TRBJ1-4, the CDR3 gives the full variable domain: DVKVTQSSRYLVKRTGEKVFLECVQDMDHENMFWYRQDPGLGLRLIYFSYDVKMKEKGDIPEGYSVSREKKERFSLILESASTNQTSMYLCASSFGQHNEKLFFGSGTQLSVL.

This clonotype was counted at least ten times. J is TRBJ1-6 and V is TRBV28, with TRBD1 matching over 9 bases. The ends lost 6 bases at V and 7 bases at J; junction bases unmatched: 4. Germline V CDR1 and CDR2: MDHEN, SYDVKM. The CDR3 sequence is 14 residues long. The CDR3 sequence is CASSTGTGNSPLHF. The DNA of the CDR3 is TGTGCCAGCAGCACCGGGACAGGGAATTCACCCCTCCACTTT.

This clonotype was seen more than once but under ten times. V and J are TRBV19 and TRBJ2-7; possible D gene TRBD1, 6 bases. With 3 bases removed from V and 5 bases from J, the gap between germline ends came to 17 bases. The CDR3 is 15 amino acids. CDR1 and CDR2 from the germline V gene are LNHDA and SQIVND (reference sequence). The CDR3 loop reads CASSIPGQGRDEQYF. The CDR3 nucleotides are TGTGCCAGTAGTATTCCGGGCCAGGGGAGAGACGAGCAGTACTTC.

This clonotype was counted many times. V gene TRBV5-5 combines with J gene TRBJ2-3; no firm D call. Between the trimmed V and J ends, which lost 4 bases and 2 bases, there was a span of 8 bases. This CDR3 spans 13 amino acids. The germline V gene encodes CDR1 SGHKS and CDR2 YYEKEE (reference sequence). The CDR3 loop reads CASSPSATDTQYF. Here the CDR3 DNA reads TGTGCCAGCAGCCCCTCCGCCACAGATACGCAGTATTTT.

The sample holds many counts of this clonotype. The rearrangement joins TRBV18 to TRBJ2-7; D is ambiguous. The V gene lost 6 bases and the J gene lost 3 bases, with 12 bases spanning the gap. The length of the CDR3 is 13 residues. Germline-derived CDR1 and CDR2 are KGHSH and LQKENI. In DNA form, the CDR3 reads TGTGCCAGCTCTCCTCTGGGGTTCTACGAGCAGTACTTC. Translation gives CASSPLGFYEQYF.

The V gene is TRBV6-1, the J gene TRBJ1-2; 8 bases line up with TRBD1. This CDR3 contains 15 residues. Per the germline V gene, CDR1 is MNHNS and CDR2 is SASEGT. V shed 6 bases, J shed 4 bases, and the junction held 10 bases outside the gene matches. Here the CDR3 DNA reads TGTGCCAGCAGCCATTTCAGGGGGCGAGCCTATGGCTACACCTTC. Its translation: CASSHFRGRAYGYTF.

This clonotype was observed many times. CDR3 coding DNA: TGCAGTGCTCAGTCGACAGGGATTACTGAAGCTTTCTTT. Its translation is CSAQSTGITEAFF. The chain has TRBV20-1 and TRBJ1-1, with 7 positions matching TRBD1. Trimming cost V 5 bases and J 5 bases; bases outside gene matches: 8. The CDR3 covers 13 residues. Germline V gene data show CDR1 as DFQATT and CDR2 as SNEGSKA (reference sequence).

This clonotype has a count of ten or more. V gene TRBV2 combines with J gene TRBJ2-4; 9 bases map to TRBD1. CDR3 length: 14 residues. Germline V gene lookup returns CDR1 SNHLY and CDR2 FYNNEI. Trimming removed 8 bases from V and 6 bases from J; junction bases left unmatched: 8. CDR3 nucleotides: TGTGCCAGCTCCCTATCGGGACAGGGAAACATTCAGTACTTC. Its protein is CASSLSGQGNIQYF.

Many counts were recorded for this clonotype. The V gene is TRBV29-1, the J gene TRBJ1-5; 8 nucleotides align to TRBD1. The CDR3 runs to 13 residues. Unmatched junction bases numbered 4, after V lost 2 bases and J lost 7 bases. CDR1 and CDR2 (germline): SQVTM, ANQGSEA. The DNA for the CDR3 is TGCAGCGTTGAACAGGGGGCAGGACAGCCCCAGCATTTT. It yields the protein CSVEQGAGQPQHF.

This clonotype was found many times. This chain connects TRBV27 to TRBJ1-1, with a possible D match to TRBD1 (6 bases). The V end lost 3 bases, the J end lost 0 bases, and 14 bases lay between the germline ends. Germline values: CDR1 MNHEY, CDR2 SMNVEV (reference sequence). The CDR3 sequence is 16 residues long. Here the CDR3 reads CASSFTGNDMNTEAFF. CDR3 nucleotide sequence: TGTGCCAGCAGTTTCACAGGGAACGACATGAACACTGAAGCTTTCTTT.

In this sample, this clonotype turned up a few times. V gene TRBV24-1 combines with J gene TRBJ2-3; D unclear. Per germline, CDR1 KGHDR and CDR2 SFDVKD. V was cut by 0 bases and J by 6 bases, with 18 bases left in between. The CDR3 is 17 amino acids. The CDR3 spells CATSDLEWPESGDTQYF. CDR3 coding DNA: TGTGCCACCAGTGATTTGGAATGGCCGGAGTCAGGCGATACGCAGTATTTT.

Ten or more counts support this clonotype. The rearrangement links TRBV29-1 to TRBJ2-3, with 8 bases lining up with TRBD2. The CDR3 is 15 residues long. Germline V gene lookup returns CDR1 SQVTM and CDR2 ANQGSEA. The J segment lost 3 bases and the V segment lost 6 bases, leaving 11 bases of the junction unmatched. CDR3 sequence (DNA): TGCAGCGTGGGGGATTGGAGCGGGAGTACAGATACGCAGTATTTT. The encoded protein is CSVGDWSGSTDTQYF.

This chain uses TRBV20-1 with TRBJ1-4, with 8 nucleotides matching TRBD1. This CDR3 is built from 13 residues. Losses at the gene ends were 7 bases for V and 6 bases for J; bases not matched to a gene: 7. CDR1 and CDR2 from the germline V gene are DFQATT and SNEGSKA (reference sequence). The CDR3 loop is CSGRQGFDEKLFF. In DNA form, the CDR3 reads TGCAGTGGCCGACAGGGGTTCGATGAAAAACTGTTTTTT.

This clonotype has ten or more counts. J is TRBJ2-7 and V is TRBV20-1; 13 bases map to TRBD2. The length of the CDR3 is 14 residues. The germline V gene encodes CDR1 DFQATT and CDR2 SNEGSKA (reference sequence). V lost 5 bases to trimming and J lost 1 base; unmatched junction nucleotides: 2. The CDR3 is CSAGTSGVSYEQYF. The CDR3 nucleotides are TGCAGTGCTGGGACTAGCGGGGTTTCCTACGAGCAGTACTTC.

This clonotype was recorded at least ten times. The rearrangement links TRBV18 to TRBJ2-7; 15 nucleotides match TRBD2. The V gene's germline CDR1 is KGHSH and CDR2 LQKENI. V gave up 4 bases and J gave up 5 bases; unmatched junction bases: 6. This CDR3 region has 16 residues. CDR3 region: CASSLTGLAGGNEQYF. The CDR3, as DNA: TGTGCCAGCTCACTAACTGGACTAGCGGGAGGGAACGAGCAGTACTTC.

Ten or more counts support this clonotype. The J gene is TRBJ1-5, the V gene TRBV20-1; TRBD1 aligns across 10 bases. The CDR3 is 14 residues long. From germline, CDR1 is DFQATT and CDR2 SNEGSKA (reference sequence). Unmatched junction bases numbered 6, after V lost 5 bases and J lost 5 bases. CDR3 loop: CSASVGTGDQPQHF. The CDR3 nucleotides read TGCAGTGCTTCCGTCGGGACAGGGGATCAGCCCCAGCATTTT.

The table lists this clonotype with many counts. The chain links TRBV6-2 or TRBV6-3 to TRBJ2-1, with 10 bases that match TRBD2. After removal of 0 bases from V and 0 bases from J, the junction contained 5 bases not matched to a gene. The CDR3 length is 18 residues. Germline values: CDR1 MNHEY, CDR2 SVGEGT. For the CDR3, the DNA is TGTGCCAGCAGTTACTCGACGTCTAGCGGGAGCTCCTACAATGAGCAGTTCTTC. This gives the protein CASSYSTSSGSSYNEQFF.

V usage is TRBV20-1 and J usage is TRBJ2-1, with 7 bases lining up with TRBD2. V trimming: 1 base; J trimming: 1 base; junction bases outside the gene matches: 4. This CDR3 has 15 amino acids. Germline-derived CDR1 and CDR2 are DFQATT and SNEGSKA (reference sequence). The CDR3 nucleotides are TGCAGTGCTAGAGGGCAGCGGGGATCCTACAATGAGCAGTTCTTC. It specifies CSARGQRGSYNEQFF.

This clonotype was counted many times. The V gene is TRBV30, the J gene TRBJ2-7, with 11 positions matching TRBD1. The CDR3 has 15 amino acids. The J segment lost 5 bases and the V segment lost 1 base, leaving 7 bases of the junction unmatched. Germline V gene lookup returns CDR1 GTSNPN and CDR2 SVGIG (reference sequence). The CDR3 sequence: CAWSARDRGFNEQYF. CDR3 bases: TGTGCCTGGAGTGCAAGGGACAGGGGGTTCAACGAGCAGTACTTC.